This T cell receptor beta chain was captured by sequencing in a study of blood T cell repertoires in COVID-19 (TCRdb year 2020). About the study as a whole: The collaborator samples originated in the United States, Italy and Spain and spanned the acute and convalescent phases of COVID-19. Subjects who had been exposed to COVID-19, were actively infected with it, or had recovered from it provided the deeply sampled blood TCRbeta repertoires that made up the dataset. A freely available public database, intended as a resource for researchers studying the immune response to SARS-CoV-2, is where the repertoires were released. The material from the prospective study consisted of cDNA or gDNA derived from T cells, B-cell-depleted T cells, or PBMCs. Where available, HLA class I and class II types were obtained from metadata supplied by the sample provider rather than from assay-based typing. Sample metadata almost always included a de-identified subject ID, COVID-19 status, age in years and sex. The samples were drawn from the first 160 participants of the ongoing ImmuneRACE study and from under 1,500 subjects provided by 6 global collaborators.

TCRbeta CDR3 regions were amplified from genomic DNA using the immunoSEQ Assay, a bias-controlled multiplex PCR. For the original study's pipeline: The number of nucleated cells in each sample was estimated from the amplification of reference gene primers within the assay. To quantify the absolute abundance of each unique TCRbeta CDR3 rearrangement, sequence reads were collapsed and filtered. For each sample, productive Simpson clonality was calculated by taking the square root of Simpson's diversity index across productive rearrangements. Imported from immuneACCESS, the table was reduced by TCRdb to in-frame sequences with V and J called. These copies leave out some clones; in studies compared against another copy, an unresolved V gene accounts for under half, and the cause of the remainder is not known. The V and J calls and the clone size are those of that table, but D and trimming were determined from the DNA. The sample contains over 85,000 clones, 87% of them found a single time. Approximately 4.4% of the sample is in the top ten clones.

Reading the germline V gene gives CDR1 KGHSH and CDR2 LQKENI. From the cysteine through the phenylalanine, the CDR3 covers 15 amino acids. The read is trimmed to its CDR3 DNA, 45 bases read in frame from base 1. The germline V end is reduced by 2 bases and the J end by 5 bases; junction bases left unmatched: 9. Each collaborating institution followed its own protocols to collect whole blood in K2EDTA tubes. For TCRbeta analysis, collaborators shipped samples as frozen whole blood, isolated PBMCs, or DNA extracted from either of those sample types. General findings and caveats noted by the study authors: The quantity of clinical and demographic metadata differed by source and by participant and was supplied without curation.

As regards this clone: Its antigen is not yet known. Base-call qualities are not available, and no considerably larger clone is one nucleotide away.

Sequencing was carried out using peripheral blood. The sequence is built from TRBV18 and TRBJ2-7, and TRBD2 aligns with 7 junction nucleotides. The origin of this receptor is a woman of 80 years or more with acute or convalescent COVID-19. CDR3 reads: CASSPSYGRSHEQYF. The base sequence is TGTGCCAGCTCACCAAGTTACGGGAGGTCCCACGAGCAGTACTTC.